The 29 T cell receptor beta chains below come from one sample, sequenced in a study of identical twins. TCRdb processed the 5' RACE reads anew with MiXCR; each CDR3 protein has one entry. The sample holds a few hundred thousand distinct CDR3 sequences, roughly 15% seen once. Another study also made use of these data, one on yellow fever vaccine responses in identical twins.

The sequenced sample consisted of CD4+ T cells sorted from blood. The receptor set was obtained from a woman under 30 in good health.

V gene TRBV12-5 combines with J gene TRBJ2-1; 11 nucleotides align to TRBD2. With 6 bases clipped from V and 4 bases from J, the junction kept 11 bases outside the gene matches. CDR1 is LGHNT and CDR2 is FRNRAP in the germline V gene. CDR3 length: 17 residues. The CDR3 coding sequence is TGTGCTAGTGGAAGTCCGGGGCTAGCGGGGGGTTACAATGAGCAGTTCTTC. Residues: CASGSPGLAGGYNEQFF.

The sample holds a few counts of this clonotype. The CDR3 sequence is CASSLRGVGTGELFF. In nucleotides, the CDR3 is TGTGCCAGCAGTCTTCGTGGGGTAGGCACCGGGGAGCTGTTTTTT. The chain is built from TRBV12-3 or TRBV12-4 and TRBJ2-2; D is unresolved. The V gene lost 5 bases and the J gene lost 4 bases, with 14 bases spanning the gap. The CDR3 runs 15 residues.

The CDR3 DNA reads as TGTGCCAGCAGTTACCTCCCGGAAACCGCCTACGAGCAGTACTTC. The encoded protein is CASSYLPETAYEQYF. This chain joins TRBV6-5 and TRBJ2-7, with D hard to call. In germline, CDR1 is MNHEY, CDR2 SVGAGI. Trimming took 2 bases from V and 2 from J, leaving 13 bases between them. This CDR3 comprises 15 residues.

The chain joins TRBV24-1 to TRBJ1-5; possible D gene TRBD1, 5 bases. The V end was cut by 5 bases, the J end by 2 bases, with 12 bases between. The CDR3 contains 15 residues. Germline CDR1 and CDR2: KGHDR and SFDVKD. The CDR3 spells CATSGQGGGNQPQHF. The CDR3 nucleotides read TGTGCCACCAGTGGGCAGGGTGGCGGCAATCAGCCCCAGCATTTT.

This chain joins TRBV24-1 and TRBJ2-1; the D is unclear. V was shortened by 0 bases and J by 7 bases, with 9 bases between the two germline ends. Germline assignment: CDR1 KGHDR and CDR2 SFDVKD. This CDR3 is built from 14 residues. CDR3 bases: TGTGCCACCAGTGATTTGCAGATTGGGAATGAGCAGTTCTTC. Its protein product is CATSDLQIGNEQFF.

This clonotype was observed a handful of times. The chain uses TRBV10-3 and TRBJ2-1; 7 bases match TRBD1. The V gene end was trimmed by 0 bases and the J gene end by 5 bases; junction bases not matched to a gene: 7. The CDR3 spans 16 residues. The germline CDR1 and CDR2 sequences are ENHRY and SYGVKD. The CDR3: CAISESSGTDNNEQFF. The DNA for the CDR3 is TGTGCCATCAGTGAGTCATCCGGGACAGACAACAATGAGCAGTTCTTC.

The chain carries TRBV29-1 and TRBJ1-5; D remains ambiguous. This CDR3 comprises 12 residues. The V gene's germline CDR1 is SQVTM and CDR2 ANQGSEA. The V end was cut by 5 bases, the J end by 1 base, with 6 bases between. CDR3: CSVSGSNQPQHF. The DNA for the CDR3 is TGCAGCGTTTCAGGCAGCAATCAGCCCCAGCATTTT.

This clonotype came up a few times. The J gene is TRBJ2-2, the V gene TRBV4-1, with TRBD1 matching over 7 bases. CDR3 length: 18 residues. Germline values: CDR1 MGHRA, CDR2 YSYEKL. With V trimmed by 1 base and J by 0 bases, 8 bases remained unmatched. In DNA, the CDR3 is TGCGCCAGCAGCCAAGGGTTGCTAGGGACAGCGAACACCGGGGAGCTGTTTTTT. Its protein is CASSQGLLGTANTGELFF.

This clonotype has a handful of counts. Here the CDR3 DNA reads TGTGCCAGCAGGGGGACTAGCGAGTTCCACGAGCAGTACTTC. Translated: CASRGTSEFHEQYF. The chain joins TRBV6-2 or TRBV6-3 to TRBJ2-7, with 10 bases aligning to TRBD2. CDR1 and CDR2 from the germline V gene are MNHEY and SVGEGT. Germline trimming cut 6 bases from V and 5 bases from J; bases unmatched to any gene: 7. The CDR3 totals 14 residues.

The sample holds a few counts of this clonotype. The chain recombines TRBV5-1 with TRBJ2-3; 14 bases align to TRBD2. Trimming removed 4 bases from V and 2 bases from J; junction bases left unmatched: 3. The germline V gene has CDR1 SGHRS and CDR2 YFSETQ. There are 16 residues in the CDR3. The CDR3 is CASSGGLAGATDTQYF. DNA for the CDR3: TGCGCCAGCAGCGGGGGACTAGCGGGGGCCACAGATACGCAGTATTTT.

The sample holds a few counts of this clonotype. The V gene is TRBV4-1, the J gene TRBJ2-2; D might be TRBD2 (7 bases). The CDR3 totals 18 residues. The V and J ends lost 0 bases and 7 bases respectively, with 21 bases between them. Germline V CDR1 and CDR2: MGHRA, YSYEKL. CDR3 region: CASSQDAPGGLMGGELFF. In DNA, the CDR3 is TGCGCCAGCAGCCAAGATGCTCCGGGGGGCCTCATGGGCGGGGAGCTGTTTTTT.

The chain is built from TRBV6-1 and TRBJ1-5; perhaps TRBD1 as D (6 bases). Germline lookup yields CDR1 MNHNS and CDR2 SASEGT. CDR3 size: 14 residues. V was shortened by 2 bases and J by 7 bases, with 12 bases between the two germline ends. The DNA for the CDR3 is TGTGCCAGCAGTGAAACAGGGACGGCGCAGCCCCAGCATTTT. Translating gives CASSETGTAQPQHF.

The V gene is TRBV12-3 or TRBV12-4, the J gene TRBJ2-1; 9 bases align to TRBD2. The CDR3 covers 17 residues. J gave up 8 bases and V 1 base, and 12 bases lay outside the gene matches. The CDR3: CASSLGIGRGGFDEQFF. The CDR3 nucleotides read TGTGCCAGCAGTTTAGGGATTGGGCGGGGGGGCTTTGATGAGCAGTTCTTC.

This CDR3 reads CAISDSQATNEKLFF. CDR3 nucleotides: TGTGCCATCAGTGACAGCCAAGCAACTAATGAAAAACTGTTTTTT. The V and J genes are TRBV10-3 and TRBJ1-4, with D unclear. Per germline, CDR1 ENHRY and CDR2 SYGVKD. V was trimmed by 3 bases and J by 0 bases, leaving 8 bases between them. CDR3 length: 15 residues.

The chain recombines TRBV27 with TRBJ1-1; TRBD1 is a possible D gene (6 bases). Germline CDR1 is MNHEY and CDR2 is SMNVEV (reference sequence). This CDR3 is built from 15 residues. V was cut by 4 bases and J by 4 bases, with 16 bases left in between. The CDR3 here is CASSSSGAPFTEAFF. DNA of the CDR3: TGTGCCAGCAGTTCATCAGGGGCACCCTTCACTGAAGCTTTCTTT.

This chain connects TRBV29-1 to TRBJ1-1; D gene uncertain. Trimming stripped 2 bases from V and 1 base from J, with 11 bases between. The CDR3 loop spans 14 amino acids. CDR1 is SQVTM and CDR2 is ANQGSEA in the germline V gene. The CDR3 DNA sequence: TGCAGCGTTGAACCGGACCGTTGGAACACTGAAGCTTTCTTT. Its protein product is CSVEPDRWNTEAFF.

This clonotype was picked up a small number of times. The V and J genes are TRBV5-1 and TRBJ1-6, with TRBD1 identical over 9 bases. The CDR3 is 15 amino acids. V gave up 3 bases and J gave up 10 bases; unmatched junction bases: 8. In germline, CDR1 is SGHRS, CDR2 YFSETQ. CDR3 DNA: TGCGCCAGCAGCTACTCGGGACAGGGACAGTCACCCCTCCACTTT. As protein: CASSYSGQGQSPLHF.

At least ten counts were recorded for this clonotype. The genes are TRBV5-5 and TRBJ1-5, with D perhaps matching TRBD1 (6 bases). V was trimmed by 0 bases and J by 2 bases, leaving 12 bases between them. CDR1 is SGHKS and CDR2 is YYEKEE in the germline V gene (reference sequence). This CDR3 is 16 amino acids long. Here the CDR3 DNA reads TGTGCCAGCAGCTTGGTTCCAGGGGTAGGCAATCAGCCCCAGCATTTT. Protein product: CASSLVPGVGNQPQHF.

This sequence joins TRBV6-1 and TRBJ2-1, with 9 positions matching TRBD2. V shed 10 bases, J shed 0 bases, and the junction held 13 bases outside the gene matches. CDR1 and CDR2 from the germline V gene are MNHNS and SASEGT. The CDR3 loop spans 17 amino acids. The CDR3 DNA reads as TGTGCCACCACGGTGATAGCGGGGGTGAACTCCTACAATGAGCAGTTCTTC. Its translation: CATTVIAGVNSYNEQFF.

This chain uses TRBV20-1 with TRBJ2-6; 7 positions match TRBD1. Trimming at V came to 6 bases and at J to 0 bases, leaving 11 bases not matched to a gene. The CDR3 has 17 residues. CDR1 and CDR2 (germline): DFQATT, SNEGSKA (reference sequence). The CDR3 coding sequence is TGCAGTGCCTCGCCGGGACAGCCGTTCTCTGGGGCCAACGTCCTGACTTTC. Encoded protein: CSASPGQPFSGANVLTF.

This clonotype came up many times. CDR3 sequence (DNA): TGTGCCATCAGGGGACAGGGGTTTCGCACTGAAGCTTTCTTT. Amino acids: CAIRGQGFRTEAFF. The chain is built from TRBV10-3 and TRBJ1-1; TRBD1 aligns across 10 bases. There are 14 residues in the CDR3. V trimming: 6 bases; J trimming: 4 bases; junction bases outside the gene matches: 5. Per germline, CDR1 ENHRY and CDR2 SYGVKD.

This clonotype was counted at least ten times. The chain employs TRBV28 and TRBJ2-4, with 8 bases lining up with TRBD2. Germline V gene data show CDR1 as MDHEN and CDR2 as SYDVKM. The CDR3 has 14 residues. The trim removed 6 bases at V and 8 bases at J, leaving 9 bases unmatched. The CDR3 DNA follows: TGTGCCAGCAGGCGACATACTAGCGGATACATTCAGTACTTC. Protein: CASRRHTSGYIQYF.

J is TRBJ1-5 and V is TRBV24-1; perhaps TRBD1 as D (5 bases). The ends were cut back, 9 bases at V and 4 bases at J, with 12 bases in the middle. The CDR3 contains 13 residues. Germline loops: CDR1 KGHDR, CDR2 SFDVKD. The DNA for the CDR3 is TGTGCCACCCCGGGGGGAACAAATCAGCCCCAGCATTTT. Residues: CATPGGTNQPQHF.

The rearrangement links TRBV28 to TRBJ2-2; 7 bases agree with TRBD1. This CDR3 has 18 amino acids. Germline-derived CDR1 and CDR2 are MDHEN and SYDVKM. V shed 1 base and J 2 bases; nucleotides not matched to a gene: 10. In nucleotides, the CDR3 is TGTGCCAGCAGTTTATTCGGGACAGTAGTCCCCAACACCGGGGAGCTGTTTTTT. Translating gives CASSLFGTVVPNTGELFF.

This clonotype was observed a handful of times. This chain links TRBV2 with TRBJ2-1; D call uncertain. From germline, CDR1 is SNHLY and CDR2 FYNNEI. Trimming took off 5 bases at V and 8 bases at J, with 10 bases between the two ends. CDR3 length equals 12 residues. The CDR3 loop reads CASSRVWYEQFF. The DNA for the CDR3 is TGTGCCAGCAGTAGGGTGTGGTATGAGCAGTTCTTC.

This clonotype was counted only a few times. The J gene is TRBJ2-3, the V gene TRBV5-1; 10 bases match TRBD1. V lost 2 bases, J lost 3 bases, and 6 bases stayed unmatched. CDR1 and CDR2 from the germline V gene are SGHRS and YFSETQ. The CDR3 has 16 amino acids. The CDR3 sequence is CASSFDRGLGTDTQYF. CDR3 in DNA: TGCGCCAGCAGCTTTGACAGGGGGCTTGGAACAGATACGCAGTATTTT. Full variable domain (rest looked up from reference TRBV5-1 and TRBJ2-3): KAGVTQTPRYLIKTRGQQVTLSCSPISGHRSVSWYQQTPGQGLQFLFEYFSETQRNKGNFPGRFSGRQFSNSRSEMNVSTLELGDSALYLCASSFDRGLGTDTQYFGPGTRLTVL.

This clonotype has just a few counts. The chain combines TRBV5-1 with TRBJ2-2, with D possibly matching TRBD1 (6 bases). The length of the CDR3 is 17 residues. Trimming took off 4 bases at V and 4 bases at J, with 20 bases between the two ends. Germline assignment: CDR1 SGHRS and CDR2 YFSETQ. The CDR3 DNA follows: TGCGCCAGCAGCCCAGACAGGACAGCGCCTAGCACCGGGGAGCTGTTTTTT. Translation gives CASSPDRTAPSTGELFF.

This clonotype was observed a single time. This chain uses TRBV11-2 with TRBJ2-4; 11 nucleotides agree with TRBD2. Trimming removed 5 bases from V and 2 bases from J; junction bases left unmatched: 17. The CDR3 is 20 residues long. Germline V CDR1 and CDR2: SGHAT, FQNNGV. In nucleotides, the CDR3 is TGTGCCAGCAGCCCCCAGACGGCCCAGATAGCGGGAGGGACCAAAAACATTCAGTACTTC. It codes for CASSPQTAQIAGGTKNIQYF.

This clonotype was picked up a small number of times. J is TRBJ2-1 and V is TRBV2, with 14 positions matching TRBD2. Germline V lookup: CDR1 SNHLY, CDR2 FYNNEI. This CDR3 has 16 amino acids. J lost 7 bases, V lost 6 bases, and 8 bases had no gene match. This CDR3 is CASRAGTSGSQNEQFF. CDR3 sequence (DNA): TGTGCCAGCAGGGCCGGGACTAGCGGGAGTCAGAATGAGCAGTTCTTC.